The rows below give T cell receptor beta chains drawn from one sample of a study of shared clonotypes between healthy human individuals. Sequencing used immunoSEQ multiplex PCR; TCRdb keeps in-frame clones, though not all of them. The repertoire holds over 400,000 clones, with about 72% as singletons. Material: PBMCs. The receptors were gathered from a woman between 40 and 55 years old in good health. Some clones in this sample may be carry-over from other donors' samples. The CDR3 runs from the conserved cysteine through the conserved F or W. Each record gives: J gene, V gene, clone size, D gene, CDR3 protein, CDR3 DNA. A D gene is named only where the DNA matches it firmly. Rows give clone size only sometimes, using once, few, many, or a class for an expanded clone.

TRBJ1-1 | TRBV6-5 | NA | NA | CASSYSGREAFF | TGTGCCAGCAGTTACTCAGGCAGGGAGGCTTTCTTT
TRBJ2-7 | TRBV14 | NA | NA | CASSQTAGTYEQYF | TGTGCCAGCAGCCAAACGGCAGGGACCTACGAGCAGTACTTC
TRBJ1-3 | TRBV28 | NA | NA | CASSLFLTGHGNTIYF | TGTGCCAGCAGTTTATTCCTCACAGGGCACGGAAACACCATATATTTT
TRBJ2-1 | TRBV6-8 | NA | TRBD2 | CASKKGRSGIRPNNEQFF | TGTGCCAGCAAAAAGGGTCGTAGCGGGATAAGACCTAACAATGAGCAGTTCTTC
TRBJ2-3 | TRBV11-2 | NA | NA | CASSLADTRYF | TGTGCCAGCAGCCTAGCAGATACGCGTTATTTT
TRBJ2-1 | TRBV11-2 | NA | TRBD2 | CASIPLAGSEQFF | TGTGCCAGCATTCCCCTAGCGGGAAGTGAGCAGTTCTTC
TRBJ2-1 | TRBV4-3 | NA | NA | CASSQEGPSYNEQFF | TGCGCCAGCAGCCAAGAAGGACCCTCCTACAATGAGCAGTTCTTC
TRBJ2-3 | TRBV7-3 | NA | TRBD2 | CASSPTSGRAADTQYF | TGTGCCAGCAGCCCCACTAGCGGGAGGGCCGCGGATACGCAGTATTTT
TRBJ2-7 | TRBV6-6 | NA | NA | CASRSRQVSYEQYF | TGTGCCAGCAGGTCAAGACAGGTTTCCTACGAGCAGTACTTC
TRBJ2-7 | TRBV10-3 | NA | TRBD1 | CAISGRQGSSYEQYF | TGTGCCATCAGTGGCCGACAGGGTAGCTCCTACGAGCAGTACTTC
TRBJ2-2 | TRBV5-1 | NA | TRBD1 | CASSTGLGGSTGELFF | TGCGCCAGCAGCACTGGGTTAGGGGGCAGCACCGGGGAGCTGTTTTTT
TRBJ1-3 | TRBV6-1 | NA | TRBD1 | CASRGTGSGNTIYF | TGTGCCAGCAGGGGGACAGGGTCCGGAAACACCATATATTTT
TRBJ2-3 | TRBV7-3 | NA | TRBD2 | CASSAGLAADTQYF | TGTGCCAGCAGCGCAGGACTAGCGGCAGATACGCAGTATTTT
TRBJ2-5 | TRBV28 | few | NA | CASSPPGGGKTQYF | TGTGCCAGCAGCCCACCTGGAGGAGGGAAGACCCAGTACTTC
TRBJ1-4 | TRBV25-1 | NA | NA | CASRGDGLDEKLFF | TGTGCCAGCAGGGGGGACGGCCTGGATGAAAAACTGTTTTTT
TRBJ1-1 | TRBV27 | NA | TRBD1 | CASIPLRGQMNTEAFF | TGTGCCAGCATCCCCCTCAGGGGACAGATGAACACTGAAGCTTTCTTT
TRBJ1-1 | TRBV21-1 | NA | NA | CASSKGLRDPHRRAFF | TGTGCCAGCAGCAAAGGGTTGAGGGACCCGCACCGACGGGCTTTCTTT
TRBJ1-2 | TRBV21-1 | few | NA | CASRNITVRGCYGYTF | TGTGCCAGCAGGAATATAACAGTTAGAGGATGCTATGGCTACACCTTC
TRBJ1-5 | TRBV18 | few | NA | CASSPGTYSNQPQHF | TGTGCCAGCTCACCCGGGACATATAGCAATCAGCCCCAGCATTTT
TRBJ2-1 | TRBV2 | medium-sized | NA | CASTPTVEQFF | TGTGCCAGCACCCCGACGGTTGAGCAGTTCTTC
TRBJ2-1 | TRBV27 | NA | NA | CASSLGWEVYNEQFF | TGTGCCAGCAGTTTAGGGTGGGAGGTATACAATGAGCAGTTCTTC
TRBJ2-6 | TRBV5-1 | once | NA | CASSPDPGANVLTF | TGCGCCAGCAGCCCCGACCCTGGGGCCAACGTCCTGACTTTC